A single sample is the source of the 31 T cell receptor beta chains below, sequenced in a study of blood T cell repertoires in COVID-19. Data came from immunoSEQ multiplex PCR; TCRdb stores just in-frame clones and leaves some out. Here the sample spans 100,000 to 150,000 clones, around nine tenths being singletons. Material for sequencing was peripheral blood. The receptors originated from a man aged 65 to 79 with active COVID-19.

The chain is built from TRBV29-1 and TRBJ1-4; D not certain. V gave up 1 base and J gave up 5 bases, with 5 bases separating them. CDR3 length: 12 residues. Germline V gives CDR1 SQVTM, CDR2 ANQGSEA. The CDR3 DNA reads TGCAGCGTTGAAGGAGGAAATGAAAAACTGTTTTTT. It translates to CSVEGGNEKLFF.

V usage is TRBV18 and J usage is TRBJ2-3, with a weak D call TRBD2 (6 bases). Germline CDR1 reads KGHSH; CDR2 reads LQKENI. The CDR3 spans 19 residues. Between the trimmed V and J ends, which lost 1 base and 4 bases, there was a span of 24 bases. This CDR3 is CASSPLPRGGRPGSDTQYF. Here the CDR3 DNA reads TGTGCCAGCTCACCACTTCCCCGGGGAGGACGGCCGGGGTCAGATACGCAGTATTTT.

V gene TRBV24-1 combines with J gene TRBJ1-5; D ambiguous. V was trimmed by 4 bases and J by 4 bases, leaving 7 bases between them. Germline lookup yields CDR1 KGHDR and CDR2 SFDVKD. The CDR3 consists of 13 residues. The chain's CDR3 is CATSDHQNQPQHF. The CDR3 region has the DNA TGTGCCACCAGTGACCATCAAAATCAGCCCCAGCATTTT.

J is TRBJ2-3 and V is TRBV7-9; D possibly corresponds to TRBD2 (5 bases). This CDR3 region has 15 residues. The V gene's germline CDR1 is SEHNR and CDR2 FQNEAQ (reference sequence). V gave up 5 bases and J gave up 2 bases, with 14 bases separating them. The CDR3 is CASSTTRPATDTQYF. The CDR3 nucleotides read TGTGCCAGCAGCACCACTAGGCCCGCCACAGATACGCAGTATTTT.

The rearrangement uses TRBV2 and TRBJ2-3; 14 positions match TRBD2. V shed 6 bases and J 4 bases; nucleotides not matched to a gene: 9. This CDR3 is built from 17 residues. Germline CDR1 SNHLY, CDR2 FYNNEI. DNA of the CDR3: TGTGCCAGCAGCCCGGGACTAGCGGGAGTTGGAGCAGATACGCAGTATTTT. It encodes CASSPGLAGVGADTQYF. Based on the CDR3 plus reference TRBV2 and TRBJ2-3, the full variable domain is EPEVTQTPSHQVTQMGQEVILRCVPISNHLYFYWYRQILGQKVEFLVSFYNNEISEKSEIFDDQFSVERPDGSNFTLKIRSTKLEDSAMYFCASSPGLAGVGADTQYFGPGTRLTVL.

The chain recombines TRBV28 with TRBJ2-3, with D uncertain. CDR3 size: 11 residues. V was cut by 6 bases and J by 2 bases, with 3 bases left in between. Germline values: CDR1 MDHEN, CDR2 SYDVKM. CDR3 region: CASSVTDTQYF. For the CDR3, the DNA is TGTGCCAGCAGCGTCACAGATACGCAGTATTTT.

This clone has just a few counts. V usage is TRBV28 and J usage is TRBJ2-2; tentative D call: TRBD2 (5 bases). The V and J ends lost 10 bases and 6 bases respectively, with 21 bases between them. Germline assignment: CDR1 MDHEN and CDR2 SYDVKM. The CDR3 is 15 residues long. Written as DNA, the CDR3 is TGTGCCAATCTATACTATCGGGAAATCCCCGGGGAGCTGTTTTTT. It encodes CANLYYREIPGELFF.

The rearrangement joins TRBV28 to TRBJ2-7; 7 bases map to TRBD1. V shed 5 bases and J 2 bases; nucleotides not matched to a gene: 9. Germline CDR1 and CDR2: MDHEN and SYDVKM. This CDR3 has 15 amino acids. CDR3 bases: TGTGCCAGCAGTGGGACAGACCTAAGTCCCTACGAGCAGTACTTC. The encoded protein is CASSGTDLSPYEQYF. Full variable domain (missing parts from reference TRBV28 and TRBJ2-7): DVKVTQSSRYLVKRTGEKVFLECVQDMDHENMFWYRQDPGLGLRLIYFSYDVKMKEKGDIPEGYSVSREKKERFSLILESASTNQTSMYLCASSGTDLSPYEQYFGPGTRLTVT.

The V and J genes are TRBV6-5 and TRBJ2-7; tentatively, D is TRBD1 (6 bases). The CDR3 runs 14 residues. V was cut by 7 bases and J by 0 bases, with 13 bases left in between. Germline values: CDR1 MNHEY, CDR2 SVGAGI. Here the CDR3 DNA reads TGTGCCAGCACCAGGGGCCTCAGCTCCTACGAGCAGTACTTC. Its translation: CASTRGLSSYEQYF.

The J gene is TRBJ1-5, the V gene TRBV28, with 7 bases lining up with TRBD1. Germline V lookup: CDR1 MDHEN, CDR2 SYDVKM. The CDR3 is made up of 16 amino acids. V dropped 3 bases and J dropped 6; count of bases not matched to a gene: 11. The CDR3 is CASSFGGRGTGQPQHF. The CDR3 DNA reads as TGTGCCAGCAGTTTTGGGGGCAGGGGGACGGGTCAGCCCCAGCATTTT.

The chain carries TRBV24-1 and TRBJ2-5; 8 bases map to TRBD1. The CDR3 runs 15 residues. Germline CDR1 reads KGHDR; CDR2 reads SFDVKD. V was clipped by 5 bases and J by 3 bases; unmatched bases: 7. The CDR3 spells CATSGQWDRKETQYF. The CDR3 nucleotides read TGTGCCACCAGTGGTCAATGGGACAGGAAAGAGACCCAGTACTTC.

This chain links TRBV7-2 with TRBJ2-3, with TRBD2 identical over 11 bases. The length of the CDR3 is 18 residues. J was trimmed by 2 bases and V by 3 bases; bases with no gene match: 10. Germline lookup yields CDR1 SGHTA and CDR2 FQGNSA. The CDR3 DNA is TGTGCCAGCAGCTTCGGGAGGACTAGCGGGCGTTCCACAGATACGCAGTATTTT. Protein product: CASSFGRTSGRSTDTQYF.

This rearrangement joins TRBV6-5 to TRBJ2-7; 7 bases fit TRBD1. In germline, CDR1 is MNHEY, CDR2 SVGAGI. CDR3 length: 14 residues. Trimming took 7 bases from V and 1 from J; bases not matched to a gene: 7. The CDR3 protein is CASMSDRVSYEQYF. The DNA for the CDR3 is TGTGCCAGCATGTCTGACAGGGTTTCCTACGAGCAGTACTTC.

The chain joins TRBV11-2 to TRBJ1-1; the match to TRBD1 covers 9 bases. CDR3 length equals 15 residues. Germline V CDR1 and CDR2: SGHAT, FQNNGV. The trim removed 3 bases at V and 7 bases at J, leaving 9 bases unmatched. The CDR3 nucleotides are TGTGCCAGCAGCTTGGGTGTTGGACAGGGGTTTGAAGCTTTCTTT. It translates to CASSLGVGQGFEAFF.

Only a few counts were recorded for this clone. The rearrangement uses TRBV28 and TRBJ1-6, with a tentative D call TRBD1 (6 bases). V was clipped by 2 bases and J by 11 bases, with 13 bases between them. Per germline, CDR1 MDHEN and CDR2 SYDVKM. The CDR3 spans 14 residues. The CDR3 sequence is CASSLRGGQAPLHF. The CDR3 bases are TGTGCCAGCAGTTTAAGGGGGGGCCAAGCACCCCTCCACTTT.

J is TRBJ2-7 and V is TRBV28; TRBD1 aligns across 8 bases. Looked up from germline, CDR1 is MDHEN and CDR2 is SYDVKM. J gave up 1 base and V 5 bases, and 7 bases lay outside the gene matches. CDR3 length equals 15 residues. The CDR3, as DNA: TGTGCCAGCAGTCAACCAGGGGGCAAATCCTACGAGCAGTACTTC. Amino acids: CASSQPGGKSYEQYF. Combining the CDR3 with reference TRBV28 and TRBJ2-7 gives the whole variable domain DVKVTQSSRYLVKRTGEKVFLECVQDMDHENMFWYRQDPGLGLRLIYFSYDVKMKEKGDIPEGYSVSREKKERFSLILESASTNQTSMYLCASSQPGGKSYEQYFGPGTRLTVT.

In this sample, this clone turned up once. The chain couples TRBV7-6 to TRBJ2-6, with D perhaps TRBD2 (5 bases). The CDR3 covers 17 residues. CDR1 SGHVS and CDR2 FNYEAQ come from the germline V gene. V lost 3 bases to trimming and J lost 0 bases, with 12 bases between them. CDR3 bases: TGTGCCAGCAGCTTCAGCGGTGTACTCTCTGGGGCCAACGTCCTGACTTTC. Protein product: CASSFSGVLSGANVLTF.

The genes are TRBV19 and TRBJ1-6, with unresolved D. CDR1 is LNHDA, CDR2 SQIVND, per germline (reference sequence). The CDR3 totals 15 residues. V dropped 4 bases and J dropped 0 bases, with 7 bases sitting between them. CDR3 DNA sequence: TGTGCCAGTAGTACACGGAGCTCCTATAATTCACCCCTCCACTTT. Protein product: CASSTRSSYNSPLHF.

CDR3: CASKTTWSTSGRELFF. The CDR3 DNA is TGTGCCAGCAAAACAACGTGGTCTACGTCGGGTCGGGAGCTGTTTTTT. The chain couples TRBV5-5 to TRBJ2-2, with D uncertain. CDR3 size: 16 residues. Germline V gene sequence: CDR1 SGHKS, CDR2 YYEKEE (reference sequence). The ends were cut back, 6 bases at V and 9 bases at J, with 24 bases in the middle.

The chain is built from TRBV11-3 and TRBJ2-3; a weak D match, TRBD1 (5 bases). The CDR3 contains 12 residues. Germline CDR1 reads SGHNT; CDR2 reads YENEEA. The germline V and J ends were trimmed by 5 bases and 8 bases, with 11 bases remaining between them. CDR3 nucleotide sequence: TGTGCCAGCAGCCCAGAGCAGGGTACGCAGTATTTT. Its translation is CASSPEQGTQYF.

In this sample, this clone turned up many times. The chain has TRBV13 and TRBJ2-1; TRBD2 agrees at 9 bases. The CDR3 is 18 residues long. Germline V lookup: CDR1 PRHDT, CDR2 FYEKMQ (reference sequence). Trimming took 5 bases from V and 7 from J; bases not matched to a gene: 18. For the CDR3, the DNA is TGTGCCAGCAGCACAGTGGGTAGCGGGAGTGTTATTAGGAATGAGCAGTTCTTC. The encoded protein is CASSTVGSGSVIRNEQFF.

The gene calls are TRBV6-5 and TRBJ2-1; the match to TRBD2 covers 9 bases. Trimming removed 2 bases from V and 6 bases from J; junction bases left unmatched: 5. The CDR3 covers 15 residues. From germline, CDR1 is MNHEY and CDR2 SVGAGI. CDR3 sequence (DNA): TGTGCCAGCAGTTACGGAGCGGGGGGTCGCAATGAGCAGTTCTTC. Translation: CASSYGAGGRNEQFF.

This rearrangement joins TRBV3-1 (or the pseudogene TRBV3-2) to TRBJ2-1; 9 nucleotides align to TRBD1. The CDR3 loop spans 16 amino acids. CDR1 and CDR2 (germline): LGHDT, YNNKEL (reference sequence). Trimming removed 4 bases from V and 1 base from J; junction bases left unmatched: 5. CDR3 nucleotides: TGTGCCAGCAGCCGCACAGGGGGCGCATCCTACAATGAGCAGTTCTTC. Protein sequence: CASSRTGGASYNEQFF.

This clone was counted once. The chain is built from TRBV29-1 and TRBJ2-7; 9 nucleotides line up with TRBD2. The CDR3 sequence is 15 residues long. V shed 3 bases, J shed 2 bases, and the junction held 8 bases outside the gene matches. Germline lookup yields CDR1 SQVTM and CDR2 ANQGSEA. CDR3 region: CSVELTSGKPYEQYF. As DNA, the CDR3 is TGCAGCGTTGAGCTGACTAGCGGTAAACCCTACGAGCAGTACTTC.

The chain employs TRBV7-2 and TRBJ2-2, with a tentative D call TRBD1 (7 bases). There are 15 residues in the CDR3. V lost 3 bases and J 1 base, leaving 9 bases between the germline ends. Germline-derived CDR1 and CDR2 are SGHTA and FQGNSA. The CDR3 reads CASSLQGGNTGELFF. The CDR3 nucleotides read TGTGCCAGCAGCTTGCAGGGGGGGAACACCGGGGAGCTGTTTTTT.

This CDR3 is CASSRGQLTYNEQFF. The CDR3 DNA follows: TGTGCCAGCTCACGGGGGCAGCTCACCTACAATGAGCAGTTCTTC. The chain uses TRBV18 and TRBJ2-1; D perhaps matches TRBD1 (6 bases). Germline CDR1 and CDR2: KGHSH and LQKENI. The ends were cut back, 4 bases at V and 2 bases at J, with 12 bases in the middle. This CDR3 has 15 residues.

The rearrangement links TRBV15 to TRBJ2-3; TRBD2 matches 14 bases. The V gene's germline CDR1 is LNHNV and CDR2 YYDKDF (reference sequence). Germline trimming cut 0 bases from V and 1 base from J; bases unmatched to any gene: 3. This CDR3 spans 18 amino acids. The CDR3 DNA is TGTGCCACCAGCAGAGAAGGACTAGCGGGAGGTGGCACAGATACGCAGTATTTT. Translating gives CATSREGLAGGGTDTQYF.

This clone was seen a few times. The gene calls are TRBV7-2 and TRBJ2-7, with 9 bases aligning to TRBD1. Germline loops: CDR1 SGHTA, CDR2 FQGNSA. The J segment lost 7 bases and the V segment lost 7 bases, leaving 11 bases of the junction unmatched. The CDR3 consists of 14 residues. CDR3 amino acids: CASKPGQGFGEQYF. The CDR3 DNA reads TGTGCCAGCAAGCCGGGACAGGGTTTCGGTGAGCAGTACTTC. The variable domain in full, completed from reference TRBV7-2 and TRBJ2-7, reads GAGVSQSPSNKVTEKGKDVELRCDPISGHTALYWYRQSLGQGLEFLIYFQGNSAPDKSGLPSDRFSAERTGGSVSTLTIQRTQQEDSAVYLCASKPGQGFGEQYFGPGTRLTVT.

J is TRBJ2-5 and V is TRBV4-1; 8 nucleotides agree with TRBD2. V dropped 0 bases and J dropped 6; count of bases not matched to a gene: 12. From germline, CDR1 is MGHRA and CDR2 YSYEKL. The CDR3 runs to 17 residues. The CDR3 DNA reads TGCGCCAGCAGCCAAGAGGTGGAAATAGCGGGAACACAGACCCAGTACTTC. Translated: CASSQEVEIAGTQTQYF.

The genes are TRBV11-2 and TRBJ1-2, with TRBD1 matching over 9 bases. CDR3 length: 17 amino acids. Germline CDR1 and CDR2: SGHAT and FQNNGV. The junction had 14 bases not matched to a gene; V was cut back by 5 bases and J by 4 bases. In DNA form, the CDR3 reads TGTGCCAGCAGCCCTGTGGGGGGGGACAGGGATGCCTATGGCTACACCTTC. It translates to CASSPVGGDRDAYGYTF.

The chain employs TRBV6-5 and TRBJ1-1; D possibly corresponds to TRBD1 (5 bases). Germline V gives CDR1 MNHEY, CDR2 SVGAGI. V dropped 2 bases and J dropped 2 bases, with 9 bases sitting between them. CDR3 length: 14 amino acids. CDR3 amino acids: CASSYGGTNTEAFF. The CDR3 DNA sequence: TGTGCCAGCAGTTACGGGGGGACCAACACTGAAGCTTTCTTT.